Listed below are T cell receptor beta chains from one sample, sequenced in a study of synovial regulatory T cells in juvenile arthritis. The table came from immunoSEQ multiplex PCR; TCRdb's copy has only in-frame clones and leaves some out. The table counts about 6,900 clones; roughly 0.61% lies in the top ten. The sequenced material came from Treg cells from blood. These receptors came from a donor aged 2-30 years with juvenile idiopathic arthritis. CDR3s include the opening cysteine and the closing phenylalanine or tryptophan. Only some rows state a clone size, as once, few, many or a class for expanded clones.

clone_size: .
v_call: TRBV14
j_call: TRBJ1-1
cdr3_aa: CASSQGSRTPVLTEAFF

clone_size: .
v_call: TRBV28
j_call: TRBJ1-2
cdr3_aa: CASSPSGNYGYTF

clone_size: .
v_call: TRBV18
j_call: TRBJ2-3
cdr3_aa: CASSLPLPEDTQYF

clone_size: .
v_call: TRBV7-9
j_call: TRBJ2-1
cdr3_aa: CASSLETGGRGNEQFF

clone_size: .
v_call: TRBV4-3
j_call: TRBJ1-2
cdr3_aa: CASSHGTGRGRDYGYTF

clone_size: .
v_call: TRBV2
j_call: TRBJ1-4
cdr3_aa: CATQGTNEKLFF

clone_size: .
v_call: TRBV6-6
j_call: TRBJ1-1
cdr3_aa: CASGGDRGNTEAFF

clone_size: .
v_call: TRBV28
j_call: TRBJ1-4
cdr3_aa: CASSSGTEKLFF

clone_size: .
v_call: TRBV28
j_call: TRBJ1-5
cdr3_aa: CASSGDRDRGQPQHF

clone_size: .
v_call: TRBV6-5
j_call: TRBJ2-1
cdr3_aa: CASSKGSSSYNEQFF

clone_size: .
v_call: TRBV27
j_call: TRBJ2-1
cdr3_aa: CASRHRGYNEQFF

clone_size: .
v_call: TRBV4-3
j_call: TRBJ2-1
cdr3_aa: CASSQELGQGIKQFF

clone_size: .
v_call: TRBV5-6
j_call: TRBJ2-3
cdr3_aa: CASSLVAGMEPDTQYF

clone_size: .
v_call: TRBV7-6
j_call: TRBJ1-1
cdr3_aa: CASSVTENTEAFF

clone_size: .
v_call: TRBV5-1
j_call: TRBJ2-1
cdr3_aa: CASSFLAARGGDEQFF

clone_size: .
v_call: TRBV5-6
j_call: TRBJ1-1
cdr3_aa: CASIQTGYTEAFF

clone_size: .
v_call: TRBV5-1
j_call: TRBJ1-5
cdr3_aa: CASRMGVHQPQHF

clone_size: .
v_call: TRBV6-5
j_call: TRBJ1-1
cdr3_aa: CASRPGHPNTEAFF

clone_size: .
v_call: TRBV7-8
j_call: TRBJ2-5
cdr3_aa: CASSLAGAGGAQETQYF

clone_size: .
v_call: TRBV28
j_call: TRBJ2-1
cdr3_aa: CASSFGLAGDFVWGEQFF

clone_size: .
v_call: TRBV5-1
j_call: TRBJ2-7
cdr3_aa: CASSLRGDEQYF

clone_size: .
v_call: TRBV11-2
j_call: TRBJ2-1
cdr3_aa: CASSPWDSHNYYNEQFF

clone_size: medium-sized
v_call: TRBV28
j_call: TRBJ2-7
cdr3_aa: CASSFARSIEQYF

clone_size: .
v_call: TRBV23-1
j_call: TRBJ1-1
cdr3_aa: CASSQSYAAFEAFF

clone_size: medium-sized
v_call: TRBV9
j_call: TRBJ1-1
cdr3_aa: CASSVVAGGIEAFF

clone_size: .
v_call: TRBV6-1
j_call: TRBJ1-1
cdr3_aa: CASKGVTEAFF